This T cell receptor (beta chain) appears in the sequencing data of a study of beta chain features in type 1 diabetes. Study context: Cell yields, gender and age were similar in healthy donors and patients.

The whole isolated RNA underwent reverse transcription, so sequencing captured expressed TCRB transcripts. Measured with immunoSEQ multiplex PCR; TCRdb has only the in-frame clones, and not every one. The sample lists about 330,000 clones; more than 9.5% were seen once. With 7 bases clipped from V and 5 bases from J, the junction kept 7 bases outside the gene matches. Germline values: CDR1 SQVTM, CDR2 ANQGSEA. The CDR3 totals 14 residues. This clone showed up just a few times. On average, the one heparinised blood draw given by each donor was around 110 mL. The chain carries TRBV29-1 and TRBJ2-5; 13 nucleotides align to TRBD2. The sequenced sample consisted of naive CD4+ T cells from blood. The TCR originated in a woman aged 25 to 39 in good health. The CDR3 region has the DNA TGCAGCGCCGGGGGACTAGCGGGACGGGAGACCCAGTACTTC. It yields the protein CSAGGLAGRETQYF.